The 29 T cell receptor beta chains reported below all come from one sample, sequenced in a study of CD8 T cells in ankylosing spondylitis. MiXCR was run by TCRdb on the 5' RACE reads, yielding one entry per CDR3 protein. The sample has a few hundred thousand distinct CDR3 sequences, about 24% seen once; the top ten hold approximately 0.61%. The sequenced sample was blood, either unsorted or a sorted T cell fraction (not recorded which). All receptors come from a male donor with ankylosing spondylitis or in good health (not recorded which).

This clonotype has a handful of counts. The chain uses TRBV20-1 and TRBJ2-1; D is undetermined. The CDR3 runs to 14 residues. Germline CDR1 reads DFQATT; CDR2 reads SNEGSKA (reference sequence). V lost 5 bases and J lost 0, with 11 bases in between. CDR3 loop: CSALDRSSYNEQFF. In DNA form, the CDR3 reads TGCAGTGCTCTTGACCGGAGCTCCTACAATGAGCAGTTCTTC.

V usage is TRBV20-1 and J usage is TRBJ2-1; no firm D call. V shed 5 bases and J shed 0 bases, with 17 bases lying between them. The CDR3 spans 16 residues. Germline CDR1 reads DFQATT; CDR2 reads SNEGSKA (reference sequence). The CDR3 sequence: CSAEIADSRSYNEQFF. CDR3 nucleotide sequence: TGCAGTGCTGAGATCGCGGATAGCCGCTCCTACAATGAGCAGTTCTTC.

The rearrangement links TRBV4-1 to TRBJ1-4, with D unclear. V dropped 6 bases and J dropped 4 bases, with 12 bases sitting between them. This CDR3 is built from 14 residues. Germline assignment: CDR1 MGHRA and CDR2 YSYEKL. CDR3 in amino acids: CASRNTGSNEKLFF. The DNA for the CDR3 is TGCGCCAGCAGAAACACGGGAAGTAATGAAAAACTGTTTTTT.

The sample holds many counts of this clonotype. The rearrangement uses TRBV12-3 or TRBV12-4 and TRBJ2-3; D tentatively fits TRBD1 or TRBD2 (6 bases each). The CDR3 covers 14 residues. With 4 bases removed from V and 1 base from J, the gap between germline ends came to 9 bases. The CDR3: CASSSGAGTDTQYF. The CDR3 DNA is TGTGCCAGCAGTTCGGGGGCCGGCACAGATACGCAGTATTTT.

Only a few counts were recorded for this clonotype. The chain uses TRBV30 and TRBJ2-4; D not certain. This CDR3 is built from 15 residues. V lost 3 bases, J lost 0 bases, and 12 bases lay in between. Germline lookup yields CDR1 GTSNPN and CDR2 SVGIG (reference sequence). CDR3 coding DNA: TGTGCCTGGAGACCCATACCGATAGCCAAAAACATTCAGTACTTC. It encodes CAWRPIPIAKNIQYF.

This clonotype was seen many times. The rearrangement joins TRBV4-1 to TRBJ2-2, with TRBD2 matching over 12 bases. This CDR3 is 15 amino acids long. The V gene's germline CDR1 is MGHRA and CDR2 YSYEKL. V gave up 7 bases and J gave up 8 bases; unmatched junction bases: 8. CDR3 residues: CASTSSGGAGGELFF. For the CDR3, the DNA is TGCGCCAGCACCTCTAGCGGGGGGGCTGGGGGGGAGCTGTTTTTT.

This clonotype was seen a few times. The chain carries TRBV20-1 and TRBJ1-5, with D perhaps matching TRBD1 (6 bases). The germline gives CDR1 DFQATT, CDR2 SNEGSKA (reference sequence). Trimming cost V 5 bases and J 0 bases, with 8 bases left between them. The CDR3 runs to 13 residues. The DNA of the CDR3 is TGCAGTGCTCTGGGGGCTAGCAATCAGCCCCAGCATTTT. Translation gives CSALGASNQPQHF.

A few counts support this clonotype. The chain is built from TRBV12-3 or TRBV12-4 and TRBJ1-6, with D hard to call. The CDR3 contains 12 residues. Trimming removed 3 bases at V and 6 bases at J, with 3 bases between. CDR3 bases: TGTGCCAGCAGTTTGTCTAATTCACCCCTCCACTTT. It yields the protein CASSLSNSPLHF.

In this sample, this clonotype turned up a few times. The gene calls are TRBV4-1 and TRBJ2-5; 10 positions match TRBD1. This CDR3 comprises 17 residues. Losses at the gene ends were 0 bases for V and 4 bases for J; bases not matched to a gene: 8. Germline V lookup: CDR1 MGHRA, CDR2 YSYEKL. CDR3: CASSQDHTGTGVETQYF. The DNA for the CDR3 is TGCGCCAGCAGCCAAGACCACACCGGGACAGGGGTAGAGACCCAGTACTTC.

V and J are TRBV4-2 and TRBJ2-1; 11 bases map to TRBD2. V trimming: 1 base; J trimming: 5 bases; junction bases outside the gene matches: 7. In germline, CDR1 is LGHNA, CDR2 YNFKEQ. The CDR3 has 17 amino acids. The CDR3 region is CASSQGDTSGGNNEQFF. The CDR3 nucleotides read TGTGCCAGCAGCCAAGGAGATACTAGCGGGGGCAACAATGAGCAGTTCTTC.

In this sample, this clonotype turned up a few times. The rearrangement links TRBV20-1 to TRBJ2-5; 8 nucleotides agree with TRBD2. The length of the CDR3 is 15 residues. Trimming removed 3 bases from V and 2 bases from J; junction bases left unmatched: 8. Germline V gives CDR1 DFQATT, CDR2 SNEGSKA (reference sequence). In DNA, the CDR3 is TGCAGTGCTAGGAGGAGCGGGGGTGATCAAGAGACCCAGTACTTC. It encodes CSARRSGGDQETQYF.

The chain is built from TRBV7-3 and TRBJ2-3; a possible D gene is TRBD1 (5 bases). The CDR3 extends over 15 amino acids. Trimming stripped 1 base from V and 1 base from J, with 9 bases between. Germline CDR1 SGHTA, CDR2 FQGTGA. In DNA form, the CDR3 reads TGTGCCAGCAGCTTAAATGGGGCCCGCACAGATACGCAGTATTTT. This encodes CASSLNGARTDTQYF.

This clonotype occurred a few times. CDR3 in amino acids: CASSPNRDMYNSPLHF. The CDR3 DNA reads TGTGCCAGCTCACCCAACCGGGACATGTACAATTCACCCCTCCACTTT. The chain carries TRBV18 and TRBJ1-6; D is possibly TRBD1 (6 bases). The CDR3 totals 16 residues. Germline assignment: CDR1 KGHSH and CDR2 LQKENI. V dropped 3 bases and J dropped 7 bases, with 16 bases sitting between them.

The genes are TRBV29-1 and TRBJ2-5, with TRBD1 matching over 8 bases. Germline V lookup: CDR1 SQVTM, CDR2 ANQGSEA. This CDR3 is built from 12 residues. Trimming cost V 7 bases and J 4 bases; bases outside gene matches: 5. This CDR3 is CSAGTGRETQYF. The CDR3 nucleotides are TGCAGCGCTGGGACAGGAAGAGAGACCCAGTACTTC.

The CDR3 nucleotides read TGTGCCAGCAGTTTGGGACAGGGAGACGGTAATGAAAAACTGTTTTTT. This encodes CASSLGQGDGNEKLFF. The rearrangement uses TRBV12-3 or TRBV12-4 and TRBJ1-4, with TRBD1 identical over 9 bases. J was trimmed by 4 bases and V by 3 bases; bases with no gene match: 6. This CDR3 region has 16 residues.

V gene TRBV29-1 combines with J gene TRBJ2-3; TRBD1 aligns across 9 bases. V was pared by 4 bases and J by 5 bases, with 7 bases of the junction left unmatched. The CDR3 runs to 14 residues. CDR1 SQVTM and CDR2 ANQGSEA come from the germline V gene. The CDR3 nucleotides are TGCAGCGTTGGGGGACAGGGAGCTGAAGATACGCAGTATTTT. This gives the protein CSVGGQGAEDTQYF.

This clonotype occurred a few times. CDR3 bases: TGCAGTGCCCAGGGGGCAGGTGGCTATGGCTACACCTTC. Its translation is CSAQGAGGYGYTF. The J gene is TRBJ1-2, the V gene TRBV20-1; 8 bases fit TRBD1. The CDR3 runs 13 residues. V trimming: 6 bases; J trimming: 4 bases; junction bases outside the gene matches: 7. Germline V gives CDR1 DFQATT, CDR2 SNEGSKA (reference sequence).

V gene TRBV29-1 combines with J gene TRBJ2-6; a possible D gene is TRBD1 (5 bases). Germline V gives CDR1 SQVTM, CDR2 ANQGSEA. V lost 3 bases to trimming and J lost 0 bases, with 12 bases between them. The CDR3 has 16 residues. CDR3 in amino acids: CSVDLQVRSGANVLTF. The CDR3 nucleotides are TGCAGCGTTGATTTACAGGTTCGCTCTGGGGCCAACGTCCTGACTTTC.

The chain uses TRBV12-3 or TRBV12-4 and TRBJ1-1; no definite D call. Trimming stripped 10 bases from V and 4 bases from J, with 7 bases between. The CDR3 contains 10 residues. The CDR3 loop is CATAVTEAFF. The CDR3 bases are TGTGCCACTGCGGTCACTGAAGCTTTCTTT.

This clonotype turned up a few times. This rearrangement joins TRBV5-5 to TRBJ2-6; D unresolved. CDR1 SGHKS and CDR2 YYEKEE come from the germline V gene (reference sequence). V was cut by 4 bases and J by 0 bases, with 8 bases left in between. The CDR3 is 15 amino acids. DNA of the CDR3: TGTGCCAGCAGCACGGGCCTCTCTGGGGCCAACGTCCTGACTTTC. This gives the protein CASSTGLSGANVLTF.

This clonotype occurred a few times. The gene calls are TRBV29-1 and TRBJ2-7; D might be TRBD2 (6 bases). The CDR3 has 13 residues. Looked up from germline, CDR1 is SQVTM and CDR2 is ANQGSEA. Trimming took off 6 bases at V and 1 base at J, with 13 bases between the two ends. Here the CDR3 DNA reads TGCAGCGTCCGGCGGGGTAATTCCTACGAGCAGTACTTC. Translating gives CSVRRGNSYEQYF.

This clonotype was picked up many times. The chain links TRBV20-1 to TRBJ2-2; 8 nucleotides match TRBD1. This CDR3 spans 17 amino acids. V dropped 3 bases and J dropped 4; count of bases not matched to a gene: 13. Germline values: CDR1 DFQATT, CDR2 SNEGSKA (reference sequence). This CDR3 reads CSARVGLGQGATGELFF. In nucleotides, the CDR3 is TGCAGTGCTAGGGTCGGATTAGGACAGGGTGCCACCGGGGAGCTGTTTTTT.

This clonotype was seen repeatedly, ten times or more. The chain uses TRBV20-1 and TRBJ1-1; weak D call: TRBD1 (5 bases). Trimming removed 5 bases from V and 1 base from J, with 11 bases in between. This CDR3 has 13 amino acids. CDR1 and CDR2 from the germline V gene are DFQATT and SNEGSKA (reference sequence). The CDR3 DNA follows: TGCAGTGCTCTCGGACATGGGAACACTGAAGCTTTCTTT. Its translation: CSALGHGNTEAFF.

In this sample, this clonotype turned up a few times. This chain uses TRBV7-2 with TRBJ2-3; TRBD2 matches 9 bases. V shed 1 base and J 8 bases; nucleotides not matched to a gene: 13. CDR3 length equals 17 residues. Germline V gene lookup returns CDR1 SGHTA and CDR2 FQGNSA. CDR3 sequence reads: CASSLDASGAYPVTQYF. The CDR3 DNA is TGTGCCAGCAGCTTAGACGCTAGCGGGGCTTACCCGGTTACGCAGTATTTT.

The chain links TRBV4-2 to TRBJ2-5, with 8 positions matching TRBD2. Germline V gene data show CDR1 as LGHNA and CDR2 as YNFKEQ. The V and J ends lost 2 bases and 5 bases, in that order; junction bases with no gene match: 13. This CDR3 contains 17 residues. The CDR3 protein is CASSQTAGTRIGETQYF. CDR3 sequence (DNA): TGTGCCAGCAGCCAAACCGCCGGGACTAGGATCGGGGAGACCCAGTACTTC.

This clonotype is a singleton in its sample. The V and J genes are TRBV6-1 and TRBJ2-1; 7 nucleotides line up with TRBD1. The CDR3 loop spans 16 amino acids. Germline CDR1 reads MNHNS; CDR2 reads SASEGT. J lost 0 bases, V lost 6 bases, and 8 bases had no gene match. The CDR3 region is CASRPQGVSSYNEQFF. CDR3 sequence (DNA): TGTGCCAGCAGACCCCAGGGGGTATCCTCCTACAATGAGCAGTTCTTC.

The gene calls are TRBV2 and TRBJ2-3; D call uncertain. Between the trimmed V and J ends, which lost 6 bases and 5 bases, there was a span of 15 bases. The CDR3 sequence is 14 residues long. Germline V lookup: CDR1 SNHLY, CDR2 FYNNEI. The CDR3 DNA reads TGTGCCAGCAGAGCCAACGACGGTCTAGATACGCAGTATTTT. It specifies CASRANDGLDTQYF. The full variable domain, rest sourced from reference TRBV2 and TRBJ2-3, is EPEVTQTPSHQVTQMGQEVILRCVPISNHLYFYWYRQILGQKVEFLVSFYNNEISEKSEIFDDQFSVERPDGSNFTLKIRSTKLEDSAMYFCASRANDGLDTQYFGPGTRLTVL.

The chain employs TRBV14 and TRBJ2-2; D is perhaps TRBD1 (6 bases). The CDR3 is 18 amino acids. The germline gives CDR1 SGHDN, CDR2 FVKESK. Trimming pared 1 base from V and 7 bases from J, leaving 22 bases between. The CDR3 DNA is TGTGCCAGCAGCCAAGTGGGGCTTTCGTGGGGGCGCAGCGGGGAGCTGTTTTTT. This codes for CASSQVGLSWGRSGELFF.

This clonotype was seen more than once but under ten times. V gene TRBV7-2 combines with J gene TRBJ2-3, with 8 bases matching TRBD1. Germline CDR1 SGHTA, CDR2 FQGNSA. CDR3 length: 14 residues. Trimming at V came to 3 bases and at J to 4 bases, leaving 3 bases not matched to a gene. This CDR3 is CASSFRTGPDTQYF. In nucleotides, the CDR3 is TGTGCCAGCAGCTTCCGGACAGGGCCAGATACGCAGTATTTT.